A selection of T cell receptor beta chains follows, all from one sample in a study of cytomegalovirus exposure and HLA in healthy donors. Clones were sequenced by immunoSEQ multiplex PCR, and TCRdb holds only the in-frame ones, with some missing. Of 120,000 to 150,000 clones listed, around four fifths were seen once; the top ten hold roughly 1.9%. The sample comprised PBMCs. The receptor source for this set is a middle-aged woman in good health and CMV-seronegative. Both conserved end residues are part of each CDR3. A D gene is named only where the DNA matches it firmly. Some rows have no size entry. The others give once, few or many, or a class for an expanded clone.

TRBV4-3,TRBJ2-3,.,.,CASSQELADTQYF,TGCGCCAGCAGCCAAGAATTAGCAGATACGCAGTATTTT
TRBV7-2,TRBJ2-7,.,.,CASSPTSYEQYF,TGTGCCAGCAGCCCAACTTCCTACGAGCAGTACTTC
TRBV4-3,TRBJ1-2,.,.,CASSQVPLLPANYGYTF,TGCGCCAGCAGCCAAGTTCCCCTTCTCCCAGCTAACTATGGCTACACCTTC
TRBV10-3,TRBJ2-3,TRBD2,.,CASGTGLAGSTDTQYF,TGTGCCTCCGGAACGGGACTAGCGGGAAGCACAGATACGCAGTATTTT
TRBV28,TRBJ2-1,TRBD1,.,CASSLKQGGLNEQFF,TGTGCCAGCAGTCTCAAACAGGGGGGCCTCAATGAGCAGTTCTTC
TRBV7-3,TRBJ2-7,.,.,CASSLTRRSNEQYF,TGTGCCAGCAGCTTAACCCGAAGGAGCAACGAGCAGTACTTC
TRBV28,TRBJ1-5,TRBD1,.,CASTWTGLGQPQHF,TGTGCCAGCACTTGGACAGGGTTGGGTCAGCCCCAGCATTTT
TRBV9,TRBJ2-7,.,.,CASSVDGYEQYF,TGTGCCAGCAGCGTAGACGGCTACGAGCAGTACTTC
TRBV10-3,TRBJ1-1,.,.,CAKRGTEAFF,TGTGCCAAGCGGGGAACTGAAGCTTTCTTT
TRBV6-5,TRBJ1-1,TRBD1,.,CASAPRGKNTEAFF,TGTGCCAGCGCACCCAGGGGGAAGAACACTGAAGCTTTCTTT
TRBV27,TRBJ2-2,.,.,CASSLLGAGLGMAGELFF,TGTGCCAGCAGTCTCCTGGGCGCGGGGTTGGGGATGGCCGGGGAGCTGTTTTTT
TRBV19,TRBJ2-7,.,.,CASSIALNSYEQYF,TGTGCCAGTAGTATCGCACTAAATTCCTACGAGCAGTACTTC
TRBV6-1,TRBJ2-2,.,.,CASSFLVNTGELFF,TGTGCCAGCAGTTTTCTAGTCAACACCGGGGAGCTGTTTTTT
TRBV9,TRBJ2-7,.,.,CASSVKGETYEQYF,TGTGCCAGCAGCGTAAAGGGGGAGACGTACGAGCAGTACTTC
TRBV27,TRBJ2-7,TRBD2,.,CASSTRSGLAVPYEQYF,TGTGCCAGCAGCACCCGCTCAGGACTAGCGGTACCCTACGAGCAGTACTTC
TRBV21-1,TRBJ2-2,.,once,CASSNHLAGGSKQFTGELFF,TGTGCCAGCAGCAATCACCTAGCGGGAGGATCGAAACAGTTCACCGGGGAGCTGTTTTTT
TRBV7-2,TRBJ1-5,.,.,CASSPGGISNQPQHF,TGTGCCAGCAGCCCCGGCGGGATTAGCAATCAGCCCCAGCATTTT
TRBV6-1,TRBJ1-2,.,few,CASSEMEGRGYTF,TGTGCCAGCAGTGAAATGGAGGGGCGAGGCTACACCTTC
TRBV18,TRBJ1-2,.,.,CASSPLGEGYTF,TGTGCCAGCTCACCCCTAGGGGAAGGCTACACCTTC
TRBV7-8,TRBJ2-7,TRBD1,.,CASSLVQGAIIYEQYF,TGTGCCAGCAGCTTAGTTCAGGGGGCGATCATATACGAGCAGTACTTC
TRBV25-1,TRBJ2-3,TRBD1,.,CASGYWTGSTDTQYF,TGTGCCAGCGGGTATTGGACAGGGAGCACAGATACGCAGTATTTT
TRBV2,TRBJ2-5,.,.,CASRHGQPYQETQYF,TGTGCCAGCCGTCACGGACAGCCCTACCAAGAGACCCAGTACTTC
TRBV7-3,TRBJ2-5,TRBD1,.,CASSFQLAVTGEETQYF,TGTGCCAGCAGCTTTCAACTCGCGGTCACAGGGGAAGAGACCCAGTACTTC
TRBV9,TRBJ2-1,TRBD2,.,CASSGRTSGSSNEQFF,TGTGCCAGCAGCGGGAGGACTAGCGGGTCTAGCAATGAGCAGTTCTTC
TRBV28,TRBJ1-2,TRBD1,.,CASGTGNYGYTF,TGTGCCAGCGGGACAGGGAACTATGGCTACACCTTC
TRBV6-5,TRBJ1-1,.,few,CASSYSGQTRAFF,TGTGCCAGCAGTTACTCGGGCCAAACGAGAGCTTTCTTT
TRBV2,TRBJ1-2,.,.,CASSPPLFGYTF,TGTGCCAGCAGCCCCCCTTTGTTTGGCTACACCTTC
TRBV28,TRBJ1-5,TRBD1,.,CASSVTGTVVMNSNQPQHF,TGTGCCAGCAGTGTGACGGGGACAGTCGTTATGAATAGCAATCAGCCCCAGCATTTT
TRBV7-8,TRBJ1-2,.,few,CASSSSGGGGYGYTF,TGTGCCAGCAGCTCCTCGGGCGGGGGCGGCTATGGCTACACCTTC
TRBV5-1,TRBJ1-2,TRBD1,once,CASSLDRGEFDYGYTF,TGCGCCAGCAGCTTGGACAGGGGAGAGTTTGACTATGGCTACACCTTC
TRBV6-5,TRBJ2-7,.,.,CASKRGRAEQYF,TGTGCCAGCAAGAGGGGGAGGGCTGAGCAGTACTTC
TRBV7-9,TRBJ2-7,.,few,CASSSGLNFDEQYF,TGTGCCAGCAGCTCGGGACTGAACTTTGACGAGCAGTACTTC
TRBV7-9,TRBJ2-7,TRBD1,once,CSSSRGTGIDRYEQYF,TGTTCCAGCAGCCGTGGGACAGGGATAGACAGATACGAGCAGTACTTC
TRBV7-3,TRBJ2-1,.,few,CASSLFGGPGNEQFF,TGTGCCAGCAGCTTATTCGGGGGGCCAGGGAATGAGCAGTTCTTC
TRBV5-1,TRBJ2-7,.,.,CASSLAIAAPEQYF,TGCGCCAGCAGCTTGGCCATAGCAGCGCCCGAGCAGTACTTC
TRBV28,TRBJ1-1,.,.,CASSSGLNTEAFF,TGTGCCAGCAGTTCAGGGTTGAACACTGAAGCTTTCTTT
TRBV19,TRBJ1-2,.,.,CASSGGLIYGYTF,TGTGCCAGTAGCGGAGGACTGATCTATGGCTACACCTTC
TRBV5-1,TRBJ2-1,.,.,CASSLRESSYNEQFF,TGCGCCAGCAGCTTGCGGGAAAGCTCCTACAATGAGCAGTTCTTC
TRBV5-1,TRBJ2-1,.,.,CASSLEGGSYNEQFF,TGCGCCAGCAGCTTGGAAGGCGGATCCTACAATGAGCAGTTCTTC
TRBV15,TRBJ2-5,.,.,CATSRGIRGARLTETQYF,TGTGCCACCAGCAGAGGGATACGGGGGGCGCGCCTAACAGAGACCCAGTACTTC
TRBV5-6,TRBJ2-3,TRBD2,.,CASSLWTSGTDTQYF,TGTGCCAGCAGCTTGTGGACTAGCGGCACAGATACGCAGTATTTT
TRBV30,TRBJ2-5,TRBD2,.,CAWGSGTTARETQYF,TGTGCCTGGGGCTCCGGGACTACCGCCCGGGAGACCCAGTACTTC
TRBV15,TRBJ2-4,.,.,CATSSDRLQTGHWVF,TGTGCCACCAGCAGCGACAGATTACAAACAGGGCATTGGGTCTTC
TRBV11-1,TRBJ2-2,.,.,CASSLEFGARYTGELFF,TGTGCCAGCAGCTTAGAGTTCGGTGCCCGATACACCGGGGAGCTGTTTTTT
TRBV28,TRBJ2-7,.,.,CASSFEGVIYEQYF,TGTGCCAGCAGTTTTGAAGGGGTAATCTACGAGCAGTACTTC
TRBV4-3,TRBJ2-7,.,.,CASSQAGDPEQYF,TGCGCCAGCAGCCAGGCAGGGGATCCGGAGCAGTACTTC
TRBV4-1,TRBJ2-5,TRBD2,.,CASSQVVTLAGERETQYF,TGCGCCAGCAGCCAAGTAGTGACCCTAGCGGGAGAAAGAGAGACCCAGTACTTC
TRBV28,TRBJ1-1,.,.,CASSLQVSTSAFF,TGTGCCAGCAGTTTACAGGTTTCGACGTCGGCTTTCTTT
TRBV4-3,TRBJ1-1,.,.,CASSQAVTEAFF,TGCGCCAGCAGCCAAGCCGTCACTGAAGCTTTCTTT
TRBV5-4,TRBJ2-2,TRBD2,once,CASSLRSGSKVGELFF,TGTGCCAGCAGCTTGAGGAGCGGGAGTAAGGTCGGGGAGCTGTTTTTT